This TCR beta chain was profiled in a study of OX40 agonist ivuxolimab in advanced cancers. At the level of the study: It was permissible to have had prior anti-PD-1, anti-PD-L1 or anti-CTLA-4 therapy, and about 40% had some.

Germline trimming cut 5 bases from V and 6 bases from J; bases unmatched to any gene: 11. The germline V gene has CDR1 SGHNT and CDR2 YENEEA. This CDR3 has 15 residues. Assay: immunoSEQ multiplex PCR; the TCRdb copy retains only in-frame clones and omits some. This sample has around 95,000 clones; 91% occur once, and the top ten carry about 0.49%. Remarks on this clone: The antigen is undetermined.

General study points: CD8+ T cells (on average) carried more expanded clones than CD4+ T cells.

The material was CD4+ or CD8+ T cells sorted from blood, obtained in a trial of the OX40 agonist ivuxolimab. This rearrangement joins TRBV11-3 to TRBJ1-1, with 8 positions matching TRBD1. The TCR comes from an adult with an advanced solid tumor such as melanoma, head and neck, liver or kidney cancer. This CDR3 reads CASSAFQGALPEAFF. The DNA of the CDR3 is TGTGCCAGCAGCGCTTTTCAGGGGGCGCTACCTGAAGCTTTCTTT.